These 10 T cell receptor beta chains came from one sample sequenced in a study of shared T cell receptors in the human thymus. TCRdb's table, derived via immunoSEQ multiplex PCR, lists solely in-frame clones and lacks some. The sample records approximately 580,000 clones, 78% being singletons. In addition, the sample was reused for a study of human thymus T cells.

Sequencing used thymocytes. These receptors were taken from a boy younger than two with a congenital heart defect.

The V gene is TRBV29-1, the J gene TRBJ2-1; 8 nucleotides line up with TRBD2. Germline CDR1 SQVTM, CDR2 ANQGSEA. V gave up 3 bases and J gave up 8 bases; unmatched junction bases: 12. There are 15 residues in the CDR3. The CDR3 region is CSVDLGTRRVYEQFF. The DNA of the CDR3 is TGCAGCGTTGACCTCGGGACTAGGCGGGTTTATGAGCAGTTCTTC.

The V call is TRBV14, the J call TRBJ2-3; TRBD2 agrees at 7 bases. Unmatched junction bases numbered 14, after V lost 1 base and J lost 4 bases. This CDR3 region has 18 residues. Germline values: CDR1 SGHDN, CDR2 FVKESK. The CDR3 reads CASSQGIPKRDPSDTQYF. The CDR3 DNA reads as TGTGCCAGCAGCCAAGGGATACCCAAGCGGGACCCTTCAGATACGCAGTATTTT.

The V call is TRBV4-3, the J call TRBJ2-6; 7 nucleotides line up with TRBD2. Germline CDR1 reads LGHNA; CDR2 reads YSLEER. V gave up 0 bases and J gave up 0 bases; unmatched junction bases: 8. The CDR3 length is 19 residues. The CDR3 coding sequence is TGCGCCAGCAGCCAAGAAGTAGCGGGCGCCCGCTCTGGGGCCAACGTCCTGACTTTC. Translation: CASSQEVAGARSGANVLTF.

V usage is TRBV18 and J usage is TRBJ2-1; 13 positions agree with TRBD2. The CDR3 is made up of 16 amino acids. V gave up 3 bases and J gave up 6 bases; unmatched junction bases: 5. Per the germline V gene, CDR1 is KGHSH and CDR2 is LQKENI. The CDR3 is CASSPEGLAGTNEQFF. The CDR3 bases are TGTGCCAGCTCACCCGAGGGACTAGCGGGGACCAATGAGCAGTTCTTC.

Here the CDR3 DNA reads TGCGCCAGCAGCCAAGATCCCGTCTTAGCCTACGAGCAGTACTTC. This codes for CASSQDPVLAYEQYF. The chain combines TRBV4-1 with TRBJ2-7; D gene unclear. The CDR3 contains 15 residues. Germline loops: CDR1 MGHRA, CDR2 YSYEKL. The V and J ends lost 0 bases and 2 bases respectively, with 11 bases between them.

The chain recombines TRBV19 with TRBJ1-2; possibly TRBD1 for D (6 bases). The germline V gene encodes CDR1 LNHDA and CDR2 SQIVND (reference sequence). The CDR3 covers 17 residues. Trimming left V 1 base short and J 7 bases short, with 22 bases between. The CDR3 sequence: CASSIVGHHYARLGYTF. CDR3 nucleotide sequence: TGTGCCAGTAGTATAGTGGGACACCACTACGCCCGGCTTGGCTACACCTTC.

The chain recombines TRBV7-4 with TRBJ1-2, with a tentative D call TRBD1 (5 bases). There are 14 residues in the CDR3. Germline V gene sequence: CDR1 SGHVT, CDR2 SQSDAQ. With 0 bases removed from V and 7 bases from J, the gap between germline ends came to 12 bases. The CDR3 loop is CASSLAGQGGGYTF. The CDR3 nucleotides are TGTGCCAGCAGCTTAGCGGGGCAGGGAGGTGGCTACACCTTC.

This clone has just one count. The genes are TRBV18 and TRBJ1-1; 7 nucleotides match TRBD1. V lost 6 bases and J lost 1; bases outside the gene matches: 5. Germline V lookup: CDR1 KGHSH, CDR2 LQKENI. The CDR3 consists of 14 residues. Here the CDR3 reads CASSPRDRNTEAFF. As DNA, the CDR3 is TGTGCCAGCTCCCCCCGGGACAGGAACACTGAAGCTTTCTTT.

This clone was observed once. The chain has TRBV4-3 and TRBJ2-7, with TRBD2 matching over 7 bases. V gave up 1 base and J gave up 4 bases; unmatched junction bases: 13. From germline, CDR1 is LGHNA and CDR2 YSLEER. The CDR3 loop spans 17 amino acids. In DNA form, the CDR3 reads TGCGCCAGCAGCCAAGTACTAGCGAGGAGCCGCCGTTACGAGCAGTACTTC. Residues: CASSQVLARSRRYEQYF.

The chain has TRBV5-1 and TRBJ2-1; 7 nucleotides line up with TRBD2. V shed 4 bases, J shed 7 bases, and the junction held 23 bases outside the gene matches. This CDR3 has 19 amino acids. Germline values: CDR1 SGHRS, CDR2 YFSETQ. The CDR3: CASSPLLGTGRELGNEQFF. CDR3 coding DNA: TGCGCCAGCAGCCCACTTCTAGGGACGGGGCGGGAGTTAGGTAATGAGCAGTTCTTC. Supplemented by reference TRBV5-1 and TRBJ2-1, the full variable domain reads KAGVTQTPRYLIKTRGQQVTLSCSPISGHRSVSWYQQTPGQGLQFLFEYFSETQRNKGNFPGRFSGRQFSNSRSEMNVSTLELGDSALYLCASSPLLGTGRELGNEQFFGPGTRLTVL.